A single sample gave rise to the 10 T cell receptor beta chains below, sequenced in a study of blood T cell repertoires in COVID-19. The protocol was immunoSEQ multiplex PCR, while the TCRdb copy is restricted to in-frame clones and leaves out a portion. This table has around 140,000 clones, about four fifths appearing once. Sequenced input: peripheral blood. Receptors originate from a man in his sixties or seventies who had recovered from COVID-19.

The V and J genes are TRBV10-3 and TRBJ1-6; D gene unclear. Trimming left V 9 bases short and J 10 bases short, with 19 bases between. The CDR3 totals 14 residues. Germline CDR1 is ENHRY and CDR2 is SYGVKD. CDR3 bases: TGTGCCATTAGGAAGACCGGGATGGGCTCACCCCTCCACTTT. Protein: CAIRKTGMGSPLHF.

The chain joins TRBV18 to TRBJ2-5; D gene ambiguous. CDR1 and CDR2 (germline): KGHSH, LQKENI. V was pared by 3 bases and J by 5 bases, with 19 bases between. The CDR3 covers 16 residues. The CDR3 region has the DNA TGTGCCAGCTCACCCGAAGGATCTAGTTTTCTGGAGACCCAGTACTTC. Encoded protein: CASSPEGSSFLETQYF.

The chain uses TRBV15 and TRBJ1-5; TRBD1 agrees at 8 bases. The trim removed 0 bases at V and 4 bases at J, leaving 8 bases unmatched. This CDR3 region has 17 residues. Germline assignment: CDR1 LNHNV and CDR2 YYDKDF (reference sequence). The CDR3 spells CATSRDRLTGENQPQHF. CDR3 nucleotides: TGTGCCACCAGCAGAGATCGGCTGACAGGGGAGAATCAGCCCCAGCATTTT.

This clone was seen a handful of times. The chain links TRBV7-8 to TRBJ2-7; 7 bases fit TRBD1. The CDR3 covers 14 residues. With 1 base clipped from V and 6 bases from J, the junction kept 6 bases outside the gene matches. Germline V gives CDR1 SGHVS, CDR2 FQNEAQ. The CDR3 spells CASSLERGRAEQYF. DNA for the CDR3: TGTGCCAGCAGCTTAGAGAGGGGGCGGGCCGAGCAGTACTTC.

This chain joins TRBV2 and TRBJ2-3, with D possibly matching TRBD2 (6 bases). Trimming pared 6 bases from V and 2 bases from J, leaving 15 bases between. This CDR3 contains 15 residues. Germline values: CDR1 SNHLY, CDR2 FYNNEI. The CDR3 region has the DNA TGTGCCAGCAGCGACATCGGGGGAACCACAGATACGCAGTATTTT. Residues: CASSDIGGTTDTQYF.

A remark on this clone: The same CDR3 can be traced to other DNA sequences in this sample. This chain joins TRBV12-3 or TRBV12-4 and TRBJ1-5, with D tentatively TRBD1 (5 bases). Trimming left V 3 bases short and J 4 bases short, with 7 bases between. The CDR3 is made up of 13 amino acids. CDR3 residues: CASSFGGNQPQHF. For the CDR3, the DNA is TGTGCCAGCAGTTTTGGGGGGAATCAGCCCCAGCATTTT.

CDR3 protein: CASTSGTSYNEQFF. For the CDR3, the DNA is TGTGCCAGCACTAGCGGGACGTCCTACAATGAGCAGTTCTTC. The chain uses TRBV27 and TRBJ2-1, with 9 nucleotides matching TRBD2. The CDR3 extends over 14 amino acids. The V and J ends lost 7 bases and 1 base, in that order; junction bases with no gene match: 2. Germline V gives CDR1 MNHEY, CDR2 SMNVEV (reference sequence).

This sequence joins TRBV5-1 and TRBJ2-7, with 8 bases aligning to TRBD2. CDR1 SGHRS and CDR2 YFSETQ come from the germline V gene. The CDR3 has 17 residues. The trim removed 2 bases at V and 3 bases at J, leaving 13 bases unmatched. CDR3 amino acids: CASSLPLGSGSIYEQYF. CDR3 bases: TGCGCCAGCAGCTTACCCCTGGGAAGCGGGAGTATCTACGAGCAGTACTTC.

The chain couples TRBV4-1 to TRBJ2-5, with 8 bases identical to TRBD1. Germline V gives CDR1 MGHRA, CDR2 YSYEKL. Trimming removed 1 base from V and 4 bases from J; junction bases left unmatched: 2. The CDR3 sequence is 14 residues long. The CDR3 DNA sequence: TGCGCCAGCAGCCAAGGGGACAGGACAGAGACCCAGTACTTC. Translated, it gives CASSQGDRTETQYF.

V and J are TRBV27 and TRBJ1-5, with TRBD1 identical over 7 bases. Trimming at V came to 2 bases and at J to 2 bases, leaving 9 bases not matched to a gene. The CDR3 extends over 17 amino acids. The germline CDR1 and CDR2 sequences are MNHEY and SMNVEV (reference sequence). The CDR3, as DNA: TGTGCCAGCAGTTTACACCCGACAGGGATGGGCAATCAGCCCCAGCATTTT. This gives the protein CASSLHPTGMGNQPQHF.